These T cell receptor beta chains were read from a single sample in a study of blood T cell repertoires in COVID-19. Data came from immunoSEQ multiplex PCR; TCRdb stores just in-frame clones and leaves some out. The sample consists of fewer than 400,000 clones, 92% of them appearing once. Sequenced material: PBMCs or T cells enriched from blood (not recorded which). These receptors were obtained from a woman aged 25 to 39 who had recovered from COVID-19. CDR3s include the opening cysteine and the closing phenylalanine or tryptophan. The D gene is left open where the match is weak. A clone size is listed for some rows: how often the clone was seen (once, few, many), or a class if it is expanded.

TRBJ2-5 TRBD1 TRBV5-1 NA TGCGCCAGCAGCTTGGCCTTGACAGGGGTTGGAGAGACCCAGTACTTC CASSLALTGVGETQYF
TRBJ2-1 NA TRBV7-2 few TGTGCCAGCAACGCTAGGGGAAACCCAGACTTTTCCTCCTACAATGAGCAGTTCTTC CASNARGNPDFSSYNEQFF
TRBJ1-2 TRBD1 TRBV13 NA TGTGCCAGCAGCCCTGGGAAGGGGGCCTCAAGTTTGGATGGCTACACCTTC CASSPGKGASSLDGYTF
TRBJ2-2 TRBD1 TRBV19 NA TGTGCCAGTAGTGTTCAGGGGGCTGACACCGGGGAGCTGTTTTTT CASSVQGADTGELFF
TRBJ1-2 TRBD1 TRBV7-9 NA TGTGCCAGCAGCACCGGGACAGGGGTCGGCTACACCTTC CASSTGTGVGYTF
TRBJ2-2 NA TRBV11-1 NA TGTGCCAGCAGCCCACCTACGAACACCGGGGAGCTGTTTTTT CASSPPTNTGELFF
TRBJ2-2 TRBD1 TRBV11-2 NA TGTGCCAGCAGCTTAAGACAGGGGCCTGGCACCGGGGAGCTGTTTTTT CASSLRQGPGTGELFF
TRBJ2-5 TRBD2 TRBV6-5 NA TGTGCCAGCAGTCAGCAGCGGGGGGCGCAGTACTTC CASSQQRGAQYF
TRBJ1-1 TRBD1 TRBV19 NA TGTGCCAGTTCAACAGGGGGGTCCACTGAAGCTTTCTTT CASSTGGSTEAFF
TRBJ1-4 NA TRBV4-1 NA TGCGCCAGCAGCCAAGGGGCAGGGAAGGATAGGAGTGAAAAACTGTTTTTT CASSQGAGKDRSEKLFF
TRBJ1-5 TRBD1 TRBV19 NA TGTGCCAGTAGACAGGGGACCTCTCGGCCCCAGCATTTT CASRQGTSRPQHF
TRBJ1-1 NA TRBV19 NA TGTGCCAGTAGTGCCCGCACACGACTCAGAGCTTTCTTT CASSARTRLRAFF
TRBJ2-7 NA TRBV19 NA TGTGCCAGTAGTATAGCGCCAGGGCCCTACGAGCAGTACTTC CASSIAPGPYEQYF
TRBJ1-1 TRBD1 TRBV20-1 NA TGCAGTGCTATGCGGACAGGTAAAGCTTTCTTT CSAMRTGKAFF
TRBJ1-2 TRBD1 TRBV28 NA TGTGCCAGCAGCATCACTCCGGGACAGGGGGCGCCCGGCTACACCTTC CASSITPGQGAPGYTF
TRBJ2-7 NA TRBV5-4 NA TGTGCCAGCACCCTTGGCGTGGGTCCGGGAATGGTCTACGAGCAGTACTTC CASTLGVGPGMVYEQYF
TRBJ1-2 TRBD1 TRBV6-5 NA TGTGCCAGCAGCCCCACCGGGACAGGGTCCTATGGCTACACCTTC CASSPTGTGSYGYTF
TRBJ1-2 TRBD1 TRBV30 NA TGTGCCTGGAGTGAAAGGGACAGGGGCACCAGCACCTTC CAWSERDRGTSTF
TRBJ1-1 TRBD1 TRBV5-1 once TGCGCCAGCAGCCCCAAGGACAGGGGAGGTGTAGCTTTCTTT CASSPKDRGGVAFF
TRBJ1-6 TRBD1 TRBV18 NA TGTGCCAGCTCACCCGACAGGGGAAGGCTTTCACCCCTCCACTTT CASSPDRGRLSPLHF
TRBJ2-5 TRBD1 TRBV5-1 NA TGCGCCAGCAGCTCGTCCGGGACAGGGCGTTTTGAGACCCAGTACTTC CASSSSGTGRFETQYF
TRBJ1-5 TRBD1 TRBV2 NA TGTGCCAGCAGTCTACAGGGGTATCAGCCCCAGCATTTT CASSLQGYQPQHF
TRBJ2-7 TRBD1 TRBV19 NA TGTGCCAGTAGTGAACAGACAGGGTCGGCCTACGAGCAGTACTTC CASSEQTGSAYEQYF
TRBJ1-5 TRBD1 TRBV6-5 NA TGTGCCAGCCGTACGGGACAGGGCAATCAGCCCCAGCATTTT CASRTGQGNQPQHF
TRBJ1-2 TRBD1 TRBV28 once TGTGCCAGCAGTACAGGGGGCGACTATGGCTACACCTTC CASSTGGDYGYTF
TRBJ1-2 NA TRBV28 NA TGTGCCAGCGCTACAGGGTCTTACTATGGCTACACCTTC CASATGSYYGYTF
TRBJ2-3 TRBD2 TRBV4-2 few TGTGCCAGCAGCCAAGGGGTAGCGGGAGCGTCGACAGATACGCAGTATTTT CASSQGVAGASTDTQYF